These 3 T cell receptor beta chains share one sample of origin, sequenced in a study of blood T cell repertoires in COVID-19. Assay used: immunoSEQ multiplex PCR; TCRdb lists only in-frame clones, some missing. The top ten clones hold 7.4% of a sample with around 200,000 clones, 80% of them seen once. Input material: PBMCs or T cells enriched from blood (not recorded which). Source of these receptors: a woman aged 35 to 49 with acute COVID-19.

V usage is TRBV19 and J usage is TRBJ1-2; TRBD1 matches at 9 bases. V was clipped by 7 bases and J by 2 bases; unmatched bases: 8. The CDR3 runs 15 residues. Germline V CDR1 and CDR2: LNHDA, SQIVND (reference sequence). The CDR3 nucleotides read TGTGCCAGTACCAGCGGGACAGGGCTAAACTATGGCTACACCTTC. This gives the protein CASTSGTGLNYGYTF. The whole variable domain, remainder taken from reference TRBV19 and TRBJ1-2, is DGGITQSPKYLFRKEGQNVTLSCEQNLNHDAMYWYRQDPGQGLRLIYYSQIVNDFQKGDIAEGYSVSREKKESFPLTVTSAQKNPTAFYLCASTSGTGLNYGYTFGSGTRLTVV.

This rearrangement joins TRBV30 to TRBJ2-1, with D perhaps TRBD1 (5 bases). This CDR3 spans 12 amino acids. CDR1 GTSNPN and CDR2 SVGIG come from the germline V gene (reference sequence). Trimming shortened V by 3 bases and J by 7 bases, and 10 bases separated the two germline ends. The CDR3 loop is CAWSNQGNEQFF. The CDR3 coding sequence is TGTGCCTGGAGCAATCAGGGAAATGAGCAGTTCTTC.

V usage is TRBV19 and J usage is TRBJ1-3; D not resolved. The CDR3 totals 14 residues. The germline V and J ends were trimmed by 9 bases and 0 bases, with 12 bases remaining between them. In germline, CDR1 is LNHDA, CDR2 SQIVND (reference sequence). CDR3 coding DNA: TGTGCCAGCCGTCGGCGGGGCTCTGGAAACACCATATATTTT. Its protein product is CASRRRGSGNTIYF.